The 14 T cell receptor beta chains below come from one sample, sequenced in a study of T cell repertoires in cytomegalovirus infection. For these receptors, no antigen is known. TCRdb fed the reads into MiXCR, producing one record per CDR3 protein. The table lists some 920,000 distinct CDR3 sequences, about a third of them singletons. Sequenced here: cultured CD8+ T cells from PBMCs, sampled from culture after CMV antigen stimulation. The receptors were gathered from a human donor in good health (CMV status not recorded). Some clones in this sample may be carry-over from other donors' samples.

V and J are TRBV7-6 and TRBJ2-7; weak D call: TRBD1 (6 bases). V lost 4 bases, J lost 2 bases, and 12 bases lay in between. Germline loops: CDR1 SGHVS, CDR2 FNYEAQ. This CDR3 is built from 14 residues. For the CDR3, the DNA is TGTGCCAGCAGCTCATCTGACAGGCCCTACGAGCAGTACTTC. This sequence encodes CASSSSDRPYEQYF.

This chain connects TRBV6-6 to TRBJ2-7; 9 bases are shared with TRBD1. The CDR3 extends over 15 amino acids. Germline V gives CDR1 MNHNY, CDR2 SVGAGI (reference sequence). After removal of 2 bases from V and 3 bases from J, the junction contained 5 bases not matched to a gene. In nucleotides, the CDR3 is TGTGCCAGCAGTTACCTCCGGGACAGGGACTACGAGCAGTACTTC. Translation gives CASSYLRDRDYEQYF.

This clonotype was picked up a small number of times. V gene TRBV5-4 combines with J gene TRBJ1-2, with a tentative D call TRBD1 (6 bases). The CDR3 has 14 amino acids. V was clipped by 1 base and J by 2 bases, with 9 bases between them. Germline lookup yields CDR1 SGHNT and CDR2 YYREEE (reference sequence). CDR3 DNA: TGTGCCAGCAGCTTGACTCAGGGGAACTATGGCTACACCTTC. Translating gives CASSLTQGNYGYTF.

The chain uses TRBV14 and TRBJ1-6; tentative D call: TRBD1 (6 bases). CDR3 length: 16 residues. Germline V gives CDR1 SGHDN, CDR2 FVKESK. The V end was cut by 2 bases, the J end by 0 bases, with 8 bases between. The CDR3 bases are TGTGCCAGCAGCCAAAGGGGGAACTCCTATAATTCACCCCTCCACTTT. Protein sequence: CASSQRGNSYNSPLHF. Full variable domain (remainder filled in from reference TRBV14 and TRBJ1-6): EAGVTQFPSHSVIEKGQTVTLRCDPISGHDNLYWYRRVMGKEIKFLLHFVKESKQDESGMPNNRFLAERTGGTYSTLKVQPAELEDSGVYFCASSQRGNSYNSPLHFGNGTRLTVT.

The chain links TRBV29-1 to TRBJ2-2; D remains unclear. With 4 bases removed from V and 4 bases from J, the gap between germline ends came to 16 bases. CDR3 length: 15 residues. CDR1 SQVTM and CDR2 ANQGSEA come from the germline V gene. The CDR3 reads CSVAGWGRPTGELFF. CDR3 DNA sequence: TGCAGCGTTGCTGGGTGGGGTAGGCCCACCGGGGAGCTGTTTTTT.

The V and J genes are TRBV11-2 and TRBJ2-3, with D perhaps matching TRBD2 (5 bases). The CDR3 is 15 amino acids. From germline, CDR1 is SGHAT and CDR2 FQNNGV. The V end lost 1 base, the J end lost 6 bases, and 14 bases lay between the germline ends. CDR3 amino acids: CASSLAGSSPDTQYF. The CDR3, as DNA: TGTGCCAGCAGCTTAGCGGGGTCCTCACCCGATACGCAGTATTTT.

The genes are TRBV11-1 and TRBJ2-7; 10 nucleotides align to TRBD1. The V gene end was trimmed by 2 bases and the J gene end by 6 bases; junction bases not matched to a gene: 7. The CDR3 loop spans 15 amino acids. Germline lookup yields CDR1 SGHAT and CDR2 FQDESV (reference sequence). This chain's CDR3 is CASSLSGTGVVEQYF. The CDR3 nucleotides read TGTGCCAGCAGCTTAAGCGGGACAGGGGTGGTCGAGCAGTACTTC.

The chain links TRBV12-3 or TRBV12-4 to TRBJ2-5; 10 positions agree with TRBD2. The CDR3 loop spans 14 amino acids. V was clipped by 3 bases and J by 5 bases; unmatched bases: 3. The DNA of the CDR3 is TGTGCCAGCAGTTTTACTAGCGGGGTTGAGACCCAGTACTTC. Residues: CASSFTSGVETQYF.

This clonotype was recorded a few times. This chain joins TRBV28 and TRBJ1-6; weak D call: TRBD1 (5 bases). This CDR3 spans 16 amino acids. Germline-derived CDR1 and CDR2 are MDHEN and SYDVKM. V dropped 5 bases and J dropped 4 bases, with 15 bases sitting between them. The CDR3 protein is CASSIPPQGYNSPLHF. As DNA, the CDR3 is TGTGCCAGCAGTATCCCTCCTCAGGGTTATAATTCACCCCTCCACTTT.

This clonotype was observed a handful of times. The V and J genes are TRBV27 and TRBJ2-1; the D is unclear. V was shortened by 6 bases and J by 0 bases, with 15 bases between the two germline ends. CDR1 and CDR2 from the germline V gene are MNHEY and SMNVEV (reference sequence). The CDR3 spans 16 residues. CDR3 nucleotides: TGTGCCAGCAGCTCCCCCCTCGAAAGCTCCTACAATGAGCAGTTCTTC. This translates into CASSSPLESSYNEQFF.

The chain combines TRBV15 with TRBJ1-4, with no clear D. CDR3 length: 16 residues. Between the trimmed V and J ends, which lost 0 bases and 0 bases, there was a span of 8 bases. The germline gives CDR1 LNHNV, CDR2 YYDKDF (reference sequence). The CDR3 nucleotides are TGTGCCACCAGCAGAGATGGGAGTGCAACTAATGAAAAACTGTTTTTT. Its translation: CATSRDGSATNEKLFF. The full variable domain, completed using reference TRBV15 and TRBJ1-4, is DAMVIQNPRYQVTQFGKPVTLSCSQTLNHNVMYWYQQKSSQAPKLLFHYYDKDFNNEADTPDNFQSRRPNTSFCFLDIRSPGLGDTAMYLCATSRDGSATNEKLFFGSGTQLSVL.

The chain joins TRBV10-2 to TRBJ2-5, with 11 bases that match TRBD2. V lost 0 bases to trimming and J lost 5 bases; unmatched junction nucleotides: 11. The CDR3 consists of 18 residues. The V gene's germline CDR1 is WSHSY and CDR2 SAAADI. The CDR3, as DNA: TGCGCCAGCAGTGAGTCGTGGGCTAGCGGGGGGACGACGGAGACCCAGTACTTC. This sequence encodes CASSESWASGGTTETQYF.

The chain links TRBV4-2 to TRBJ2-7; D may correspond to TRBD1 or TRBD2 (5 bases each). Germline values: CDR1 LGHNA, CDR2 YNFKEQ. The germline V and J ends were trimmed by 1 base and 0 bases, with 13 bases remaining between them. The CDR3 consists of 16 residues. The CDR3 bases are TGTGCCAGCAGCCAAGGAGTAAAGGGGAGCTCCTACGAGCAGTACTTC. This codes for CASSQGVKGSSYEQYF.

In its sample, this clonotype was seen a few times. The V call is TRBV6-5, the J call TRBJ2-2; 7 bases line up with TRBD1. Germline V gene lookup returns CDR1 MNHEY and CDR2 SVGAGI. With V trimmed by 6 bases and J by 0 bases, 7 bases remained unmatched. CDR3 length: 16 residues. The CDR3 region has the DNA TGTGCCAGCAGCATTACAGGGGCCGCGAACACCGGGGAGCTGTTTTTT. This sequence encodes CASSITGAANTGELFF.